Detailed here is one TCR beta chain. It lacks a known antigen. No much larger clone is present one base from it, and per-base qualities are unavailable. This entry is derived from a study of molecular identifiers for immune sequencing clone quantification (dated by TCRdb to the late 2010s). Regarding the research as a whole: In a replicate experiment, RNA from around 20,000 or 100,000 naive CD8 T cells was split into five aliquots, four of which were sequenced. The study was a methods study using CD8 T cells to benchmark molecular-identifier clustering-based TCR repertoire sequencing (MIDCIRS) and TCR RNA copy counting.

V is pared back by 4 bases and J by 2 bases, with 11 bases lying between the germline termini. The CDR3 contains 14 residues, cysteine and phenylalanine counted. Only the CDR3 portion is preserved as DNA: 42 bases, with reading frame beginning at the first base. In the germline V gene, CDR1 corresponds to WSHSY and CDR2 to SAAADI. General findings and caveats noted by the study authors: Modeling gave around 3 recovered TCR RNA copies per cell versus approximately 10 by digital PCR, implying 25% to 30% capture efficiency. Identical TCR molecules sharing a barcode could cause highly expanded clone sizes to be underestimated. Without barcode sub-clustering, chimeric consensus sequences inflated TCR diversity; chimeras reached as high as 47%. Naive libraries contained spiked-in Jurkat TCR RNA (roughly 10 copies' worth), which is not part of the donor repertoire. In CMV-specific effector cells, clones with more than 20 RNA copies accounted for over 98% of molecules, whereas in naive cells such clones accounted for under 1%. Spiked-in Jurkat TCR RNA equivalent to a single cell was reported to be detectable even among some 910,000 naive CD8 T cells.

Library method: PCR. The instrument was an Illumina HiSeq 4000. Preparation of bulk TCR libraries followed a previously described approach, with the TCR primers listed in Table S5. Total RNA was purified with the Qiagen AllPrep DNA/RNA kit. Before analysis, reads from multiple sequencing runs of one library were combined. On the study's bioinformatics: Only reads with exact TCR constant sequence were kept, trimmed to 150 nt, and grouped by their 12-nt molecular barcodes. Reads within each barcode group were sub-clustered using a 15% Levenshtein threshold, and quality-weighted consensus sequences were constructed for each RNA molecule. Non-functional sequences were excluded, and lower-count sequences lying one edit away from another sequence were also excluded. On the basis of fitting two negative binomial distributions, barcode sub-clusters with fewer than 20% of the maximum read count were discarded. Using fastp at Q25 and MiXCR, TCRdb reprocessed the public reads and kept productive beta chains. Each entry is one CDR3 protein sequence, shown with its most common DNA and genes. The V and J calls, along with clone size, are taken from TCRdb and not from the paper's own processing. The sample data list about 320,000 distinct CDR3 sequences, and about 22% of these were observed just once. The top ten clones comprise approximately 0.8% of the sample.

Libraries of naive CD8 T cells were generated from about 21,000 to 970,000 sorted cells, with 10%, 30% or 50% of the purified RNA used. On a BD FACSAria II, naive CD8 T cells were FACS-sorted as CD8+CD4-CCR7+CD45RA+ and collected into RLT Plus buffer. To test detection sensitivity, Jurkat RNA equal to 10 or so TCR copies was added to samples of about 17,000-1,100,000 naive CD8 T cells. Enrichment of CD8 T cells was performed with RosetteSep CD8+ T Cell Enrichment Cocktail and Ficoll-Paque, after which ACK red cell lysis was carried out. The chain employs TRBV10-2 and TRBJ2-5, with the D gene too uncertain to name. The TCR comes from a human donor in good health. Some libraries in this study had Jurkat cell RNA spiked in. Sequenced material: naive CD8+ T cells from blood, with Jurkat cell RNA spiked in. The sample's cell subset or site label is to be understood as: FACS-sorted CD8+CD4-CCR7+CD45RA+ naive T cells. Read as DNA, the sequence is TGCGCCAGCAGTGTCTATACCGGTCAAGAGACCCAGTACTTC. Its product reads: CASSVYTGQETQYF.